The present T cell receptor beta chain was sequenced within a study of CD8+CD57+ T cells in acquired aplastic anemia. The overall study: Yields of DNA that came from sorted CD4+ and CD8+ cells averaged roughly 3.2 ug.

This clonotype was detected a few times. Genomic DNA was employed as the template in profiling TCR beta VDJ and CDR3. Each CDR3 protein is one row after TCRdb ran MiXCR on the reads. The sample shows hundreds of thousands of distinct CDR3 sequences, about a third of them seen only once. The length of the CDR3 is 15 residues. Germline V gives CDR1 LNHDA, CDR2 SQIVND (reference sequence). Trimming at V came to 4 bases and at J to 5 bases, leaving 7 bases not matched to a gene. Whoever was chosen for sequencing had shown CD8+CD57+ cell expansion by flow cytometry. Untreated patients provided the blood samples, with no therapy given before sampling.

This receptor was identified in a human donor with aplastic anemia. The specimen sequenced was sorted CD4+, CD8+, or CD8+CD57+ T cells (not recorded which) from PBMCs. The J gene is TRBJ2-3, the V gene TRBV19; 9 nucleotides match TRBD1. CDR3 amino acids: CASSTVGQGGDTQYF. The CDR3 nucleotides read TGTGCCAGTAGTACCGTGGGACAGGGTGGAGATACGCAGTATTTT.